A selection of T cell receptor beta chains follows, all from one sample in a study of Ad26.COV2.S vaccination and SARS-CoV-2 variants. The data were produced by immunoSEQ multiplex PCR, yet TCRdb's version contains in-frame clones alone and is incomplete. The sample has some 250,000 clones; roughly 90% are singletons. The material was peripheral blood, obtained in a trial of Ad26.COV2.S vaccine versus placebo. The receptor source for this set is a person between 18 and 65 years old who received the Ad26.COV2.S COVID-19 vaccine or a placebo. The CDR3 runs from the conserved cysteine through the conserved F or W. A D gene is named only where the DNA matches it firmly. For some rows the clone size is stated as once, few or many, or as a class when expanded; others skip it.

.,TRBJ2-2,.,16,TRBV9,TGTGCCAGCAGCCCCCACGGGAGTCGGTTTACCGGGGAGCTGTTTTTT,CASSPHGSRFTGELFF
TRBD1,TRBJ2-5,.,16,TRBV3-1/TRBV3-2,TGTGCCAGCAGCCATCGTCCCGGGACAGGGGCAGAGACCCAGTACTTC,CASSHRPGTGAETQYF
TRBD2,TRBJ2-5,.,15,TRBV27,TGTGCCAGCAGGGGACTAGCGGGGGGGCTGGAGACCCAGTACTTC,CASRGLAGGLETQYF
.,TRBJ2-3,once,13,TRBV10-1,TGCGCCAGCCCACGTGTAGGCACAGATACGCAGTATTTT,CASPRVGTDTQYF
TRBD1,TRBJ1-2,.,15,TRBV6-4,TGTGCCAGCAGTGGTTTTGCGACAGGGGAGGGCGGCTACACCTTC,CASSGFATGEGGYTF
.,TRBJ1-1,.,11,TRBV5-1,TGCGCCAGTGAGGGGGTCACTGAAGCTTTCTTT,CASEGVTEAFF
.,TRBJ1-2,.,13,TRBV6-5,TGTGCCAGCAGTTCCACCACGCCTCGTGGCTACACCTTC,CASSSTTPRGYTF
.,TRBJ2-2,.,13,TRBV6-2/TRBV6-3,TGTGCCAGCAGTTACTTTAACACCGGGGAGCTGTTTTTT,CASSYFNTGELFF
.,TRBJ2-7,.,11,TRBV19,TGTGCCAGTAGTATAGGAGTGGAGCAGTACTTC,CASSIGVEQYF
.,TRBJ2-7,.,17,TRBV3-1/TRBV3-2,TGTGCCAGCAGCCAAGGACGAGGAATCCTGGGAACCTACGAGCAGTACTTC,CASSQGRGILGTYEQYF
.,TRBJ1-3,.,14,TRBV9,TGTGCCAGCAGCCCCCGGAGCTCTGGAAACACCATATATTTT,CASSPRSSGNTIYF
TRBD1,TRBJ2-2,.,14,TRBV27,TGTGCCAGCAGTGGGACAGGGGTGGCCGGGGAGCTGTTTTTT,CASSGTGVAGELFF
TRBD1,TRBJ1-5,.,16,TRBV28,TGTGCCAGCAATTTGGACAGGGGGAATAGGAATCAGCCCCAGCATTTT,CASNLDRGNRNQPQHF
.,TRBJ2-5,.,17,TRBV18,TGTGCCAGCTCACTTGCGACCGGGACTCAAAATGCGGAGACCCAGTACTTC,CASSLATGTQNAETQYF
TRBD2,TRBJ2-5,.,16,TRBV10-3,TGTGCCACCGCTCCTAGCGGGGGGGCCGTGGGGGAGACCCAGTACTTC,CATAPSGGAVGETQYF
TRBD2,TRBJ2-3,.,15,TRBV29-1,TGCAGCGTTGAATCTGCGGGAGGGGTCACAGATACGCAGTATTTT,CSVESAGGVTDTQYF
.,TRBJ2-7,few,14,TRBV11-2,TGTGCCAGCAGCTTAACGTCAGGACCCTACGAGCAGTACTTC,CASSLTSGPYEQYF
.,TRBJ2-2,.,16,TRBV19,TGTGCCAGTAGTTCGACGTGGGGACGGGGGACCGGGGAGCTGTTTTTT,CASSSTWGRGTGELFF
TRBD2,TRBJ2-4,.,17,TRBV19,TGTGCCAGTAGGCCAAGGGTAGCGGGAGCAGGCAAAAACATTCAGTACTTC,CASRPRVAGAGKNIQYF
.,TRBJ2-1,.,14,TRBV23-1,TGCGCCAGCATCTTCCGGGGAAAAGGGAGTGAGCAGTTCTTC,CASIFRGKGSEQFF
.,TRBJ1-5,.,14,TRBV25-1,TGTGCCAGCAGTGAGCGCGGGCGGGATCAGCCCCAGCATTTT,CASSERGRDQPQHF
.,TRBJ1-1,.,13,TRBV5-1,TGCGCCAGCAGCTTGGTGCAGAGCACTGAAGCTTTCTTT,CASSLVQSTEAFF
.,TRBJ2-7,.,14,TRBV5-8,TGTGCCAGCAGCTTGGGGGGGATGATGAGCGAGCAGTACTTC,CASSLGGMMSEQYF
TRBD2,TRBJ2-5,.,16,TRBV27,TGTGCCGGCAGTTTGGGACTAGCGGGGCGGGGAGAGACCCAGTACTTC,CAGSLGLAGRGETQYF
.,TRBJ2-5,.,16,TRBV7-9,TGTGCCAGCAGCCCTAGACCGGGACTCTCCCCCCCGGCCCAGTACTTC,CASSPRPGLSPPAQYF
.,TRBJ2-2,few,15,TRBV5-1,TGCGCCAGCAGCTTTTCCCAGCTGAACACCGGGGAGCTGTTTTTT,CASSFSQLNTGELFF
.,TRBJ2-1,.,14,TRBV12-5,TGTGCTAGTGGTTTGGAAACAGGGCTCAATGAGCAGTTCTTC,CASGLETGLNEQFF
.,TRBJ2-2,.,13,TRBV29-1,TGCAGCGCCGACCGATCGAACACCGGGGAGCTGTTTTTT,CSADRSNTGELFF
.,TRBJ2-2,.,16,TRBV18,TGTGCCAGCTCATCTAAGACAGGGAGGGGAACCGGGGAGCTGTTTTTT,CASSSKTGRGTGELFF
TRBD2,TRBJ2-1,.,15,TRBV19,TGTGCCAGTAGTAGGACTAGCGGGGGTTGGGATGAGCAGTTCTTC,CASSRTSGGWDEQFF
TRBD2,TRBJ2-7,.,16,TRBV7-2,TGTGCCAGCAGCTTAAAGGTAGCGGGGGAACCCTACGAGCAGTACTTC,CASSLKVAGEPYEQYF
.,TRBJ2-3,.,11,TRBV5-1,TGCGCCAGCAGCTTAACAGATACGCAGTATTTT,CASSLTDTQYF
TRBD2,TRBJ2-1,.,15,TRBV7-6,TGTGCCAGCAGCTTTTTAGCGGGAGGCAACAATGAGCAGTTCTTC,CASSFLAGGNNEQFF
TRBD1,TRBJ2-7,.,15,TRBV7-6,TGTGCCAGCAGCTCGGGGACAGGGGGCGGCTACGAGCAGTACTTC,CASSSGTGGGYEQYF
TRBD2,TRBJ2-2,.,17,TRBV7-3,TGTGCCAGCAGCTTGGGGACTAGCGGGAGCCTCACTCGGGAGCTGTTTTTT,CASSLGTSGSLTRELFF
TRBD2,TRBJ2-3,.,18,TRBV7-9,TGTGCCAGCAGACTCGGGACTAGCGGGGGGGTGGAGAGTGCTACGCAGTATTTT,CASRLGTSGGVESATQYF
TRBD2,TRBJ2-5,.,14,TRBV6-6,TGTGCCAGCAGGGCCGTAGCGGGAGGGGAGACCCAGTACTTC,CASRAVAGGETQYF
.,TRBJ1-1,.,13,TRBV12-1,TGTGCCAGCAGCTCGCAGGGAGTCACTGAAGCTTTCTTT,CASSSQGVTEAFF
TRBD1,TRBJ2-7,once,14,TRBV6-5,TGTGCCAGCAGTTGGGGACAGGGAGGCTACGAGCAGTACTTC,CASSWGQGGYEQYF
TRBD1,TRBJ1-6,.,15,TRBV7-2,TGTGCCAGCAGCTTAGCAACAGGGGGTAATTCACCCCTCCACTTT,CASSLATGGNSPLHF
.,TRBJ2-1,.,14,TRBV5-1,TGCGCCAGCAGCCGAGGCGGTGGGGGCAATGAGCAGTTCTTC,CASSRGGGGNEQFF
.,TRBJ2-7,.,13,TRBV30,TGTGCCTGGAGTAATACCCACACCTACGAGCAGTACTTC,CAWSNTHTYEQYF
.,TRBJ1-1,.,13,TRBV7-8,TGTGCCAGCAGCGGACGGACGTTGGGTGAAGCTTTCTTT,CASSGRTLGEAFF
.,TRBJ1-1,.,14,TRBV12-2,TGTGCAAGTCGCTTAGCGCGGAGGGTCACTGAAGCTTTCTTT,CASRLARRVTEAFF
.,TRBJ1-5,.,15,TRBV6-2/TRBV6-3,TGTGCCAGCAGCTTTGGACACCTTAGCAATCAGCCCCAGCATTTT,CASSFGHLSNQPQHF
TRBD2,TRBJ2-1,.,16,TRBV9,TGTGCCAGCAGCACCCGACCGGGGGGAATCTACAATGAGCAGTTCTTC,CASSTRPGGIYNEQFF
.,TRBJ2-3,.,15,TRBV7-9,TGTGCCAGCAGCCCCCAGGGGGGGATATTGGGTACGCAGTATTTT,CASSPQGGILGTQYF
.,TRBJ2-5,.,14,TRBV4-3,TGCGCCAGCAGCCAAGGGGACGGTGAAGAGACCCAGTACTTC,CASSQGDGEETQYF
.,TRBJ2-5,.,15,TRBV7-6,TGTGCCAGCAGTTCGGGCCGGGACCCGGGAGAGACCCAGTACTTC,CASSSGRDPGETQYF
TRBD2,TRBJ2-5,many,17,TRBV3-1/TRBV3-2,TGTGCCAGCAGCCCGACTAGCGGGAGGGCCGGCCAAGAGACCCAGTACTTC,CASSPTSGRAGQETQYF
.,TRBJ1-6,.,15,TRBV4-2,TGTGCCAGCAGCCAAGATGGGGCAGATAATTCACCCCTCCACTTT,CASSQDGADNSPLHF
TRBD2,TRBJ2-7,.,15,TRBV6-2/TRBV6-3,TGTGCCAGCAGTTACGGGAGCGGGAGTGGGTACGAGCAGTACTTC,CASSYGSGSGYEQYF